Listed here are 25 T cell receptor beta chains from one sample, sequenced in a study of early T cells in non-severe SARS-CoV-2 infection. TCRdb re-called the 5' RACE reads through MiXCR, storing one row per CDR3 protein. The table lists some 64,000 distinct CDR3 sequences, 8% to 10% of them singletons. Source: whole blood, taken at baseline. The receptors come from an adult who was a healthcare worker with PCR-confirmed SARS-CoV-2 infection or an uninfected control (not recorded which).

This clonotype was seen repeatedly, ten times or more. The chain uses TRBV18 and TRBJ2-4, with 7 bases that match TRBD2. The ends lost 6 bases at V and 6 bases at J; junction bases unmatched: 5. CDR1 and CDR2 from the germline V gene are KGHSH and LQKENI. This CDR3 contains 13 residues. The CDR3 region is CASSSGTTNIQYF. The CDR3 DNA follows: TGTGCCAGCTCGTCCGGGACTACAAACATTCAGTACTTC.

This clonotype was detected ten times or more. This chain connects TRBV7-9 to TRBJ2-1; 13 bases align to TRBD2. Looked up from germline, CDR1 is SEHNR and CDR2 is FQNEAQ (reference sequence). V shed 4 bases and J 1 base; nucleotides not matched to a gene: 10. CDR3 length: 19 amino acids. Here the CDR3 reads CASSYGLAGVGKSYNEQFF. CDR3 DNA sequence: TGTGCCAGCAGCTACGGACTAGCGGGAGTAGGGAAGTCCTACAATGAGCAGTTCTTC.

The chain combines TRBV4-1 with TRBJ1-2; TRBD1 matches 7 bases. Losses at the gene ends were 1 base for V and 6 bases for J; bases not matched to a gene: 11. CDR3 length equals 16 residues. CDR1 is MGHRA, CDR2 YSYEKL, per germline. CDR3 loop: CASSQALTGAEDGYTF. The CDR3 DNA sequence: TGCGCCAGCAGCCAAGCGCTCACAGGGGCTGAAGATGGCTACACCTTC.

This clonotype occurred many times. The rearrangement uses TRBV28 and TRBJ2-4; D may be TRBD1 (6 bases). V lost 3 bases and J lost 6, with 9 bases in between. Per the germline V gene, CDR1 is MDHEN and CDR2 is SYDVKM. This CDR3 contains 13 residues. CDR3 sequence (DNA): TGTGCCAGCAGTTTTCGGGACACAAACATTCAGTACTTC. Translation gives CASSFRDTNIQYF.

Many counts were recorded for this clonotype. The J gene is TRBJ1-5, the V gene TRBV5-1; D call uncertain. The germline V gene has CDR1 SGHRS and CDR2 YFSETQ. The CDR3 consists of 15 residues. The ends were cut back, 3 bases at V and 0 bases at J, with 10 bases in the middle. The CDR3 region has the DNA TGCGCCAGCAGCTGGGGAGATAATAGCAATCAGCCCCAGCATTTT. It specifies CASSWGDNSNQPQHF.

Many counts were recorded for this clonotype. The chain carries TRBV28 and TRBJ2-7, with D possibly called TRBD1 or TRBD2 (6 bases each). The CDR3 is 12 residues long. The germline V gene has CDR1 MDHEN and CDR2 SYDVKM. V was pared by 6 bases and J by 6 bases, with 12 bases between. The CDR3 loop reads CASSPGGGEQYF. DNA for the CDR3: TGTGCCAGCAGCCCCGGAGGGGGCGAGCAGTACTTC.

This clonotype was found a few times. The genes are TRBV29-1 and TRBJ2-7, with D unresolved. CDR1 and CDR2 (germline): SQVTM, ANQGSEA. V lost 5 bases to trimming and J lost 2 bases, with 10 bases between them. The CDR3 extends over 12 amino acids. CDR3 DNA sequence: TGCAGCGTTCGGTTGGGTACCTACGAGCAGTACTTC. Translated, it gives CSVRLGTYEQYF.

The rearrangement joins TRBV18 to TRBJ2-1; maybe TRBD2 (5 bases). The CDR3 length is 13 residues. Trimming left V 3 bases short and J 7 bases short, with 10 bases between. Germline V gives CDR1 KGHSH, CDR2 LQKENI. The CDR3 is CASSPELANEQFF. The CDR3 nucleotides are TGTGCCAGCTCACCGGAGCTAGCTAATGAGCAGTTCTTC.

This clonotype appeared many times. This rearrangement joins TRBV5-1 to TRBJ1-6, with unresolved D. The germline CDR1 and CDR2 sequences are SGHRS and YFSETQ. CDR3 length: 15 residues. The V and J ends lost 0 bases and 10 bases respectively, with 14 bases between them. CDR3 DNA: TGCGCCAGCAGCTTGGCGGCGTTTGGAGAATCACCCCTCCACTTT. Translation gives CASSLAAFGESPLHF.

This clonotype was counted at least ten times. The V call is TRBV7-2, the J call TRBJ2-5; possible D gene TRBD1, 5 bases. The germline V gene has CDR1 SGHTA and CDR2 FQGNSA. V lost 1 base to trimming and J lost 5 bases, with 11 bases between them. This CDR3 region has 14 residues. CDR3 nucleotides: TGTGCCAGCAGCTTAGGGGCAGGGATGGAGACCCAGTACTTC. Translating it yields CASSLGAGMETQYF.

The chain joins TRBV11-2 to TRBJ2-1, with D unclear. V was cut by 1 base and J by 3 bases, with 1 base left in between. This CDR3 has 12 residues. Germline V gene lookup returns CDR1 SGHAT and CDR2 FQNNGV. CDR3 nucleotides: TGTGCCAGCAGCTTAGTCTACAATGAGCAGTTCTTC. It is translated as CASSLVYNEQFF.

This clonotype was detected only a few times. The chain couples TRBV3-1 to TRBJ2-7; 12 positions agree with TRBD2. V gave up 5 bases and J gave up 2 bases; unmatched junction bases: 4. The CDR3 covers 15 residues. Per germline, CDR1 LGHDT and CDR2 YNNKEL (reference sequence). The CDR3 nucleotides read TGTGCCAGCAGCTCGACTAGCGGGAGTACCTACGAGCAGTACTTC. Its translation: CASSSTSGSTYEQYF.

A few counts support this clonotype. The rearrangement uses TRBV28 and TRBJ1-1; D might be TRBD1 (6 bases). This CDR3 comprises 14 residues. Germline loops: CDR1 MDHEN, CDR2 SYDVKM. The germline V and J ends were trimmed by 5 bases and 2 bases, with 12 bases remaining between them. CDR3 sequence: CASSPIRGNTEAFF. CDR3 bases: TGTGCCAGCAGTCCAATCAGGGGTAACACTGAAGCTTTCTTT. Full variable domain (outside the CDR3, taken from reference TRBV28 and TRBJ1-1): DVKVTQSSRYLVKRTGEKVFLECVQDMDHENMFWYRQDPGLGLRLIYFSYDVKMKEKGDIPEGYSVSREKKERFSLILESASTNQTSMYLCASSPIRGNTEAFFGQGTRLTVV.

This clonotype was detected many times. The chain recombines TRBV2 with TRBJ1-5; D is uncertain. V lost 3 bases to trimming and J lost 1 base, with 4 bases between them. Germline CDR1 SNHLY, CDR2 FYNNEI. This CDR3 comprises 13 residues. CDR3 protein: CASSDISNQPQHF. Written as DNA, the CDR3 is TGTGCCAGCAGTGATATAAGCAATCAGCCCCAGCATTTT.

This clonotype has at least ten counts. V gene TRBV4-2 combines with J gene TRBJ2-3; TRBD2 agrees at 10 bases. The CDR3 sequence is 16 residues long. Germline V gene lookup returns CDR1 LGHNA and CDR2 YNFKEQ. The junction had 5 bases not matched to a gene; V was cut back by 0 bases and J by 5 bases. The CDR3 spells CASSQDPGLARDTQYF. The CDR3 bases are TGTGCCAGCAGCCAAGACCCGGGACTAGCGAGAGATACGCAGTATTTT.

Here the CDR3 reads CSVEGAASGAPETQYF. DNA for the CDR3: TGCAGCGTTGAGGGGGCGGCTAGCGGGGCCCCGGAGACCCAGTACTTC. The chain employs TRBV29-1 and TRBJ2-5; 9 positions match TRBD2. Per the germline V gene, CDR1 is SQVTM and CDR2 is ANQGSEA. This CDR3 spans 16 amino acids. V was clipped by 3 bases and J by 5 bases; unmatched bases: 13.

The CDR3 coding sequence is TGTGCCAGCTCACCATTGGAGCGGGAGTCTGGGGATGAGCAGTTCTTC. It is translated as CASSPLERESGDEQFF. The chain combines TRBV18 with TRBJ2-1; 8 nucleotides agree with TRBD2. The CDR3 has 16 residues. The germline gives CDR1 KGHSH, CDR2 LQKENI. Trimming at V came to 2 bases and at J to 8 bases, leaving 11 bases not matched to a gene.

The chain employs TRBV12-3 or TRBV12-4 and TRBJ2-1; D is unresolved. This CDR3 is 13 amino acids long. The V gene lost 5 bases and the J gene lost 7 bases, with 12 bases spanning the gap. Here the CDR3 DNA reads TGTGCCAGCAGTCCAATACAGTTTAATGAGCAGTTCTTC. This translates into CASSPIQFNEQFF.

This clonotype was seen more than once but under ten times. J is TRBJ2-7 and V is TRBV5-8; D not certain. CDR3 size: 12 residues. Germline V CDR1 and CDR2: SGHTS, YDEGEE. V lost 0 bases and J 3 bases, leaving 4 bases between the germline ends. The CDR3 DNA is TGTGCCAGCAGCTTGGATGACTACGAGCAGTACTTC. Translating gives CASSLDDYEQYF.

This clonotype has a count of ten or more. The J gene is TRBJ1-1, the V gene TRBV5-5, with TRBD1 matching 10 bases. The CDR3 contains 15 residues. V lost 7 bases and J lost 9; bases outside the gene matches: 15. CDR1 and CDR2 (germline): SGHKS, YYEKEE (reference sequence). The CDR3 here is CASEAPRDRGMKAFF. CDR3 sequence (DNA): TGTGCCAGCGAGGCCCCCCGGGACAGGGGTATGAAAGCTTTCTTT.

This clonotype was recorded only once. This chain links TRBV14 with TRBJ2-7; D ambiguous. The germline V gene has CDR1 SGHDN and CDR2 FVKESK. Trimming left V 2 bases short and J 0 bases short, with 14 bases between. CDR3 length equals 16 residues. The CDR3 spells CASSQIGWDSSYEQYF. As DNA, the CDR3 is TGTGCCAGCAGCCAAATCGGATGGGATAGCTCCTACGAGCAGTACTTC.

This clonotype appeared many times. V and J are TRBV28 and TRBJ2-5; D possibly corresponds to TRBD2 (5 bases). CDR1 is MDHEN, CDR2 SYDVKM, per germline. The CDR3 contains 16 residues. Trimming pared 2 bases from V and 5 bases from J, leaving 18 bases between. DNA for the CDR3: TGTGCCAGCAGTTTAGGCGGAGGTTGGAGAGGGGAGACCCAGTACTTC. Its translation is CASSLGGGWRGETQYF.

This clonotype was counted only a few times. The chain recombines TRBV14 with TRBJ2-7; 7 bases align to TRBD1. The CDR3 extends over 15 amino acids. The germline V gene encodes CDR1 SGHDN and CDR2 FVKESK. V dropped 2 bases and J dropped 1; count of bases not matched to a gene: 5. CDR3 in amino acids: CASSQRQTGSYEQYF. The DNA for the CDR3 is TGTGCCAGCAGCCAACGACAGACAGGGTCCTACGAGCAGTACTTC.

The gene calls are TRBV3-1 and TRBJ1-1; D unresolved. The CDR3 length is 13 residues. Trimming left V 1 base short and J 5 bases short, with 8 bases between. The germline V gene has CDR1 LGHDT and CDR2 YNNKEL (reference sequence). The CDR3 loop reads CASSQALVTEAFF. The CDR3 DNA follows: TGTGCCAGCAGCCAAGCTTTAGTAACTGAAGCTTTCTTT. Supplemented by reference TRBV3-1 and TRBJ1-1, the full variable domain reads DTAVSQTPKYLVTQMGNDKSIKCEQNLGHDTMYWYKQDSKKFLKIMFSYNNKELIINETVPNRFSPKSPDKAHLNLHINSLELGDSAVYFCASSQALVTEAFFGQGTRLTVV.

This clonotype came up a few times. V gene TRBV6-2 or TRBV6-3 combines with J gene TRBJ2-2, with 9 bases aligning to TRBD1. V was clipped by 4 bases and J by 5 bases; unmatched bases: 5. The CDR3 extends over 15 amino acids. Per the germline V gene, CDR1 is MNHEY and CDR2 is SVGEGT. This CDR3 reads CASSWPGQGTGELFF. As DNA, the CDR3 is TGTGCCAGCAGTTGGCCGGGACAGGGTACCGGGGAGCTGTTTTTT.